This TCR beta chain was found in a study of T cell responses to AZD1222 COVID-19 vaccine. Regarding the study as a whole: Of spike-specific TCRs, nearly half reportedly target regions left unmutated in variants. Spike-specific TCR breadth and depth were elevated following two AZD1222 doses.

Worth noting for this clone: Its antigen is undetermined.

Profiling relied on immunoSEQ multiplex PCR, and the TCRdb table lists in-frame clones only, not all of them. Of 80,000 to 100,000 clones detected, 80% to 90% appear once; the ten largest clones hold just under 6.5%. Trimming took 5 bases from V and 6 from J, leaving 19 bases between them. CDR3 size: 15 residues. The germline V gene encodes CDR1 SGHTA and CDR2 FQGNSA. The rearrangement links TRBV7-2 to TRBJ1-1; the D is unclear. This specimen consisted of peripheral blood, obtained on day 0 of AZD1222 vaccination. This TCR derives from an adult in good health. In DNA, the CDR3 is TGTGCCAGCAGCCCATATTTTTCCGGGGTCGCTGAAGCTTTCTTT. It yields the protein CASSPYFSGVAEAFF.